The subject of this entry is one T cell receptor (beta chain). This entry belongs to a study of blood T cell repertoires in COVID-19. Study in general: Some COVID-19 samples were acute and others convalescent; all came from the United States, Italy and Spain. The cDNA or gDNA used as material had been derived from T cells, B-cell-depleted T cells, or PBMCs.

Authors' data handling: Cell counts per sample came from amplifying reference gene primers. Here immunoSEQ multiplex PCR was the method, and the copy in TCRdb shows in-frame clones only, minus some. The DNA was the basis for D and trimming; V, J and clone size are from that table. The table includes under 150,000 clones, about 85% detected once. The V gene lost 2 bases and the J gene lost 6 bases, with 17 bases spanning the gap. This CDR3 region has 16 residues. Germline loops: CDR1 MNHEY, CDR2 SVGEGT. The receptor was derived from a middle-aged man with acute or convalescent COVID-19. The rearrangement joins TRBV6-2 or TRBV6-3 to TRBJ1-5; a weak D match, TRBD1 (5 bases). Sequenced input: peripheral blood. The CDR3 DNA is TGTGCCAGCAGTTACCGGGCAGGAGGGGCGAGTCAGCCCCAGCATTTT. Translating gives CASSYRAGGASQPQHF.